The 19 T cell receptor beta chains below all came from one sample that was sequenced in a study of blood T cell repertoires in COVID-19. Data came from immunoSEQ multiplex PCR; TCRdb stores just in-frame clones and leaves some out. This sample yields around 30,000 clones, of which roughly 92% are seen a single time; under 4.5% belongs to the top ten. The sample comprised peripheral blood. These receptors were collected from a man aged 55 to 70 with acute or convalescent COVID-19.

This chain connects TRBV11-2 to TRBJ2-1; a weak D match, TRBD2 (6 bases). This CDR3 has 16 amino acids. The germline V gene encodes CDR1 SGHAT and CDR2 FQNNGV. V was trimmed by 1 base and J by 4 bases, leaving 14 bases between them. The CDR3 DNA sequence: TGTGCCAGCAGCTTAGCCCGGGACTTTTATTACAATGAGCAGTTCTTC. Its translation: CASSLARDFYYNEQFF.

This chain links TRBV27 with TRBJ2-1, with D unresolved. This CDR3 comprises 16 residues. Trimming stripped 6 bases from V and 0 bases from J, with 15 bases between. Germline V gene lookup returns CDR1 MNHEY and CDR2 SMNVEV (reference sequence). CDR3: CASRPDTSISYNEQFF. As DNA, the CDR3 is TGTGCCAGCAGACCAGACACTTCGATCTCCTACAATGAGCAGTTCTTC.

The chain joins TRBV24-1 to TRBJ2-1, with a tentative D call TRBD2 (5 bases). V lost 5 bases and J 7 bases, leaving 17 bases between the germline ends. The germline V gene encodes CDR1 KGHDR and CDR2 SFDVKD. This CDR3 has 15 amino acids. Written as DNA, the CDR3 is TGTGCCACCAGTGTGGACTTCCCGGGAAAGAATGAGCAGTTCTTC. Protein sequence: CATSVDFPGKNEQFF.

The chain is built from TRBV19 and TRBJ1-1; 8 nucleotides match TRBD1. This CDR3 is built from 13 residues. From germline, CDR1 is LNHDA and CDR2 SQIVND (reference sequence). V dropped 10 bases and J dropped 4; count of bases not matched to a gene: 8. CDR3 bases: TGTGCCACTCGGACAGGGAGCGTCACTGAAGCTTTCTTT. Amino acid sequence: CATRTGSVTEAFF. Full variable domain (missing parts from reference TRBV19 and TRBJ1-1): DGGITQSPKYLFRKEGQNVTLSCEQNLNHDAMYWYRQDPGQGLRLIYYSQIVNDFQKGDIAEGYSVSREKKESFPLTVTSAQKNPTAFYLCATRTGSVTEAFFGQGTRLTVV.

This sequence joins TRBV10-3 and TRBJ2-1, with 10 bases fitting TRBD2. Unmatched junction bases numbered 7, after V lost 3 bases and J lost 5 bases. Germline V gene data show CDR1 as ENHRY and CDR2 as SYGVKD. The CDR3 is 16 amino acids. CDR3 DNA sequence: TGTGCCATCAGTGATCAGCGGGAGGGCCCCAACAATGAGCAGTTCTTC. Protein product: CAISDQREGPNNEQFF.

This clone was recorded a few times. V is TRBV19 and J is TRBJ1-2; tentatively, D is TRBD1 (6 bases). Trimming pared 11 bases from V and 4 bases from J, leaving 17 bases between. CDR1 and CDR2 from the germline V gene are LNHDA and SQIVND (reference sequence). The CDR3 is 13 amino acids. Written as DNA, the CDR3 is TGTGCCGCGGGGGGCTCCCTGAGCTATGGCTACACCTTC. This translates into CAAGGSLSYGYTF.

CDR3 bases: TGTGCCAGCAGCTCAGGGTTAAGCTCTGGAAACACCATATATTTT. It encodes CASSSGLSSGNTIYF. The rearrangement joins TRBV7-8 to TRBJ1-3; a weak D match, TRBD1 (5 bases). This CDR3 has 15 residues. V lost 4 bases, J lost 0 bases, and 10 bases lay in between. CDR1 and CDR2 (germline): SGHVS, FQNEAQ.

The chain recombines TRBV7-2 with TRBJ2-5; D is ambiguous. Germline CDR1 and CDR2: SGHTA and FQGNSA. V dropped 0 bases and J dropped 2 bases, with 7 bases sitting between them. The CDR3 contains 14 residues. CDR3 loop: CASSLAGLQETQYF. Here the CDR3 DNA reads TGTGCCAGCAGCTTAGCCGGGTTACAAGAGACCCAGTACTTC.

The V gene is TRBV20-1, the J gene TRBJ2-7; D is uncertain. V lost 4 bases and J lost 8, with 12 bases in between. CDR3 length: 11 amino acids. Looked up from germline, CDR1 is DFQATT and CDR2 is SNEGSKA (reference sequence). The CDR3 spells CSAIVAQKQYF. The CDR3 coding sequence is TGCAGTGCTATAGTAGCCCAAAAGCAGTACTTC.

V and J are TRBV6-5 and TRBJ1-4; 7 nucleotides agree with TRBD1. V shed 6 bases and J 5 bases; nucleotides not matched to a gene: 6. Germline CDR1 is MNHEY and CDR2 is SVGAGI. This CDR3 is 14 amino acids long. CDR3: CASRRDRVNEKLFF. The CDR3 bases are TGTGCCAGCAGGAGGGACAGAGTGAATGAAAAACTGTTTTTT.

J is TRBJ1-5 and V is TRBV27; TRBD1 agrees at 11 bases. This CDR3 has 14 amino acids. V lost 8 bases, J lost 6 bases, and 6 bases stayed unmatched. Germline V gene sequence: CDR1 MNHEY, CDR2 SMNVEV (reference sequence). This CDR3 is CASGGQGAGQPQHF. In DNA, the CDR3 is TGTGCCAGCGGCGGACAGGGGGCGGGTCAGCCCCAGCATTTT.

The chain links TRBV27 to TRBJ1-3, with 8 nucleotides matching TRBD1. With 3 bases clipped from V and 7 bases from J, the junction kept 8 bases outside the gene matches. Germline V gene sequence: CDR1 MNHEY, CDR2 SMNVEV (reference sequence). This CDR3 contains 15 residues. The DNA of the CDR3 is TGTGCCAGCAGTTTCTCCAGGGGGCCCGGGAACACCATATATTTT. Its translation: CASSFSRGPGNTIYF.

V gene TRBV10-3 combines with J gene TRBJ2-2; 11 nucleotides match TRBD2. V dropped 6 bases and J dropped 4; count of bases not matched to a gene: 1. This CDR3 contains 14 residues. Germline V gene data show CDR1 as ENHRY and CDR2 as SYGVKD. CDR3 DNA: TGTGCCATCAGAGGACTAGCGGGCACCGGGGAGCTGTTTTTT. It yields the protein CAIRGLAGTGELFF.

This clone was recorded once. This chain joins TRBV12-3 or TRBV12-4 and TRBJ1-1, with D uncertain. The V end was cut by 3 bases, the J end by 0 bases, with 5 bases between. The CDR3 sequence is 13 residues long. CDR3 sequence (DNA): TGTGCCAGCAGTTTTCGGGTGAACACTGAAGCTTTCTTT. This translates into CASSFRVNTEAFF.

J is TRBJ2-3 and V is TRBV10-3; perhaps TRBD1 as D (5 bases). From germline, CDR1 is ENHRY and CDR2 SYGVKD. The germline V and J ends were trimmed by 7 bases and 6 bases, with 14 bases remaining between them. The CDR3 sequence is 13 residues long. CDR3 residues: CAITGNLWDTQYF. The CDR3, as DNA: TGTGCCATCACAGGGAACCTGTGGGATACGCAGTATTTT.

The chain has TRBV19 and TRBJ2-5, with 7 bases fitting TRBD1. This CDR3 comprises 13 residues. Losses at the gene ends were 8 bases for V and 5 bases for J; bases not matched to a gene: 8. CDR1 and CDR2 from the germline V gene are LNHDA and SQIVND (reference sequence). The CDR3 DNA reads as TGTGCCAGTGCGCCAGGGGGTCGGGAGACCCAGTACTTC. Its translation is CASAPGGRETQYF.

The genes are TRBV7-9 and TRBJ1-4; unclear D gene. CDR1 is SEHNR and CDR2 is FQNEAQ in the germline V gene (reference sequence). Trimming shortened V by 6 bases and J by 7 bases, and 9 bases separated the two germline ends. The CDR3 is 12 amino acids. The CDR3 sequence: CASSPNSEKLFF. The CDR3 DNA follows: TGTGCCAGCAGTCCCAATAGTGAAAAACTGTTTTTT. Full variable domain (rest looked up from reference TRBV7-9 and TRBJ1-4): DTGVSQNPRHKITKRGQNVTFRCDPISEHNRLYWYRQTLGQGPEFLTYFQNEAQLEKSRLLSDRFSAERPKGSFSTLEIQRTEQGDSAMYLCASSPNSEKLFFGSGTQLSVL.

The rearrangement joins TRBV28 to TRBJ1-5; TRBD1 matches 8 bases. Germline lookup yields CDR1 MDHEN and CDR2 SYDVKM. V trimming: 3 bases; J trimming: 10 bases; junction bases outside the gene matches: 8. This CDR3 contains 14 residues. Here the CDR3 reads CASSFFRGRGPQHF. In nucleotides, the CDR3 is TGTGCCAGCAGTTTCTTCAGGGGGCGAGGACCCCAGCATTTT.

The V call is TRBV5-1, the J call TRBJ1-1; 7 bases match TRBD1. Trimming took 1 base from V and 5 from J; bases not matched to a gene: 5. Germline V gene data show CDR1 as SGHRS and CDR2 as YFSETQ. CDR3 length equals 14 residues. The CDR3 sequence is CASSLRGLGTEAFF. The DNA of the CDR3 is TGCGCCAGCAGCTTGAGGGGGCTCGGGACTGAAGCTTTCTTT.